This T cell receptor beta chain originates from a study of blood T cell repertoires in COVID-19. There are 17 residues in the CDR3. Germline CDR1 is KGHSH and CDR2 is LQKENI. Deletions cut 1 base from V and 0 bases from J, with 13 bases between. Under the authors' procedure: Reference gene primer amplification gave estimated nucleated cell counts. Here immunoSEQ multiplex PCR was the method, and the copy in TCRdb shows in-frame clones only, minus some. That table supplies the V and J calls and clone size; D and trimming were determined from the DNA. Counted here are roughly 250,000 clones, around nine tenths occurring once; the ten biggest clones make up under 2.5%.

Sequenced: peripheral blood. This chain uses TRBV18 with TRBJ1-3, with D perhaps matching TRBD1 (6 bases). The source is a middle-aged woman who had recovered from COVID-19. The CDR3: CASSPLGQKLSGNTIYF. Written as DNA, the CDR3 is TGTGCCAGCTCACCACTAGGACAGAAGCTCTCTGGAAACACCATATATTTT. The whole variable domain, filled in from reference TRBV18 and TRBJ1-3, reads NAGVMQNPRHLVRRRGQEARLRCSPMKGHSHVYWYRQLPEEGLKFMVYLQKENIIDESGMPKERFSAEFPKEGPSILRIQQVVRGDSAAYFCASSPLGQKLSGNTIYFGEGSWLTVV.